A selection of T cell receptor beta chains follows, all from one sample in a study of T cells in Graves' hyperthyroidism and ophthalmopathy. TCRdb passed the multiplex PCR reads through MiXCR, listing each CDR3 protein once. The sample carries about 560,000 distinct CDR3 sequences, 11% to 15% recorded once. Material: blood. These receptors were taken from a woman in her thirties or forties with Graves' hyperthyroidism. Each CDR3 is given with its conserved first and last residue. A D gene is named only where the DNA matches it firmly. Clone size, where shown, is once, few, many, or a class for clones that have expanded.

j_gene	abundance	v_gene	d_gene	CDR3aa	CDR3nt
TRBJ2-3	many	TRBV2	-	CASRAQDYYTDTQYF	TGTGCCAGCAGGGCACAGGATTACTACACAGATACGCAGTATTTT
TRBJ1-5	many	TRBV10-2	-	CASSEGQVGNQPQHF	TGCGCCAGCAGTGAGGGGCAGGTAGGCAATCAGCCCCAGCATTTT
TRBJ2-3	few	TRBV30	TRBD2	CAWTLGASGTSDTQYF	TGTGCCTGGACATTAGGTGCTAGCGGGACCTCAGATACGCAGTATTTT
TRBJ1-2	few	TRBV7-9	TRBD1	CASSLGRGIYGYTF	TGTGCCAGCAGCTTAGGCAGGGGGATCTATGGCTACACCTTC
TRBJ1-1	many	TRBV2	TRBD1	CASREDRKNTEAFF	TGTGCCAGCAGAGAGGACAGGAAGAACACTGAAGCTTTCTTT
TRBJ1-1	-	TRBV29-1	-	CSAGWDEAFF	TGCAGCGCCGGATGGGATGAAGCTTTCTTT
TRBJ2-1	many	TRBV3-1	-	CASSQDRHNEQFF	TGTGCCAGCAGCCAAGATCGGCACAATGAGCAGTTCTTC
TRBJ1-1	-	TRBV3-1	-	CASSQRPNTEAFF	TGTGCCAGCAGCCAGAGGCCGAACACTGAAGCTTTCTTT
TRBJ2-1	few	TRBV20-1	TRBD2	CSASSVVAGGFSYNEQFF	TGCAGTGCTAGTTCTGTGGTAGCGGGAGGGTTCTCCTACAATGAGCAGTTCTTC
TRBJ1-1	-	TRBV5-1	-	CASSSSAGGDTEAFF	TGCGCCAGCAGCTCCTCCGCGGGGGGGGACACTGAAGCTTTCTTT
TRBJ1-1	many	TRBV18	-	CASSPSRDTEAFF	TGTGCCAGCTCACCATCCAGGGACACTGAAGCTTTCTTT
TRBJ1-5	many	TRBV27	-	CASKTGTSNQPQHF	TGTGCCAGCAAAACCGGGACTAGCAATCAGCCCCAGCATTTT
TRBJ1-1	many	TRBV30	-	CAWTGLMNTEAFF	TGTGCCTGGACCGGACTCATGAACACTGAAGCTTTCTTT
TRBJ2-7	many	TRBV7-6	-	CASSQGRYSYEQYF	TGTGCCAGCAGCCAAGGACGGTACTCCTACGAGCAGTACTTC
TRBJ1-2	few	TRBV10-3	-	CAISRGSNYGYAF	TGTGCCATCAGTAGAGGGTCCAACTATGGCTACGCCTTC
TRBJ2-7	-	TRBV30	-	CAWSVHGITYNEQYF	TGTGCCTGGAGTGTACACGGGATTACGTACAATGAGCAGTACTTC
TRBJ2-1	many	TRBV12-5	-	CASGLDTLYNEQFF	TGTGCTAGTGGTTTGGACACTTTGTACAATGAGCAGTTCTTC
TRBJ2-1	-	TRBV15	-	CATSRGRGSYNEQFF	TGTGCCACCAGCAGAGGTAGGGGCTCCTACAATGAGCAGTTCTTC
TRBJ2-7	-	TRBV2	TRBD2	CAGSGLETYEQYF	TGTGCCGGTTCGGGACTAGAGACCTACGAGCAGTACTTC
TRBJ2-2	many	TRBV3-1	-	CASALGANTGELFF	TGTGCCAGCGCCCTTGGGGCGAACACCGGGGAGCTGTTTTTT
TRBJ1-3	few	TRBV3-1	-	CASSPRTAQFSGNTIYF	TGTGCCAGCAGCCCGAGGACAGCGCAATTCTCTGGAAACACCATATATTTT
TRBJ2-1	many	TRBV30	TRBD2	CAWSGGGRASRNEQFF	TGTGCCTGGAGTGGTGGCGGGAGGGCCAGTCGGAATGAGCAGTTCTTC
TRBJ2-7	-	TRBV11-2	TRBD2	CASSSRGSGSAYEQYF	TGTGCCAGCAGCTCCCGGGGTAGCGGGAGCGCCTACGAGCAGTACTTC
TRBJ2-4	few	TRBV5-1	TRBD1	CASSLAGTGGIQYF	TGCGCCAGCAGCTTGGCCGGGACAGGGGGCATTCAGTACTTC
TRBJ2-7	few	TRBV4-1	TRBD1	CASSQGPGQLTYEQYF	TGCGCCAGCAGCCAAGGCCCGGGACAGCTTACCTACGAGCAGTACTTC
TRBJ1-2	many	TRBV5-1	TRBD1	CASSLAGGEGGYTF	TGCGCCAGCAGCTTGGCAGGGGGCGAGGGTGGCTACACCTTC
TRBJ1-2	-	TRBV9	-	CASSPQLGDGYTF	TGTGCCAGCAGCCCCCAGTTGGGGGATGGCTACACCTTC
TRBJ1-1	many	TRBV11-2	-	CASSSPGQNTEAFF	TGTGCCAGCAGTTCCCCGGGACAGAACACTGAAGCTTTCTTT
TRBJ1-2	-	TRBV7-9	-	CASSSGAAKGGGYTF	TGTGCCAGCAGCTCCGGCGCGGCCAAAGGTGGTGGCTACACCTTC
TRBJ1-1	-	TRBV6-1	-	CASRLAGPPGTEAFF	TGTGCCAGCAGGCTCGCGGGACCCCCGGGGACTGAAGCTTTCTTT
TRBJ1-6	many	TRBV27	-	CASSFQGTQYNSPLHF	TGTGCCAGCAGTTTCCAAGGGACCCAATATAATTCACCCCTCCACTTT
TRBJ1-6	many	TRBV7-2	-	CASSLEMSASPLHF	TGTGCCAGCAGCTTAGAAATGAGTGCCTCACCCCTCCACTTT
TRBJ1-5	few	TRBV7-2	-	CASSPPGGVYQPQHF	TGTGCCAGCAGTCCCCCCGGGGGGGTTTATCAGCCCCAGCATTTT
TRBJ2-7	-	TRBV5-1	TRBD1	CASSLDLDRGDYEQYF	TGCGCCAGCAGCTTGGATCTGGACAGGGGCGACTACGAGCAGTACTTC
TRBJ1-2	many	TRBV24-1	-	CATSDRQKIYGYTF	TGTGCCACCAGTGACCGACAGAAGATTTATGGCTACACCTTC
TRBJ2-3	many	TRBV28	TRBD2	CASTLTGLAFTDTQYF	TGTGCCAGCACCCTTACGGGACTAGCGTTCACAGATACGCAGTATTTT
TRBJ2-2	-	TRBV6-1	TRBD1	CASSERTGNTGELFF	TGTGCCAGCAGTGAACGGACAGGAAACACCGGGGAGCTGTTTTTT
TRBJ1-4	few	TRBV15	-	CATSRDGALNEKLFF	TGTGCCACCAGCAGAGATGGGGCCCTTAATGAAAAACTGTTTTTT
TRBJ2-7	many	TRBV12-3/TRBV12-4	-	CASSLEGGVSEQYF	TGTGCCAGCAGTTTAGAGGGGGGAGTCTCCGAGCAGTACTTC
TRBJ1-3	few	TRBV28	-	CASKGGSGNTIYF	TGTGCCAGTAAAGGTGGCTCTGGAAACACCATATATTTT
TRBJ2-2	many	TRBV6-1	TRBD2	CASSPIAGTSGNTGELFF	TGTGCCAGCAGTCCGATAGCCGGGACTAGCGGGAACACCGGGGAGCTGTTTTTT
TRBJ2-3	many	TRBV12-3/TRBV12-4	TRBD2	CASSPRGTSGISTFTDTQYF	TGTGCCAGCAGTCCACGCGGGACTAGCGGGATATCTACTTTCACAGATACGCAGTATTTT
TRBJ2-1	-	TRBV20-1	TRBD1	CSALDRVDNEQFF	TGCAGTGCCCTGGACAGGGTAGACAATGAGCAGTTCTTC
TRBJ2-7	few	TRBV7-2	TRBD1	CASSPRTGGWEQYF	TGTGCCAGCAGCCCCAGGACAGGGGGCTGGGAGCAGTACTTC
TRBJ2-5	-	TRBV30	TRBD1	CAWSPRGGTLTQYF	TGTGCCTGGAGCCCAAGAGGGGGCACCCTTACCCAGTACTTC